A selection of T cell receptor beta chains follows, all from one sample in a study of T-cell memory formation after mild COVID-19. In TCRdb, the 5' RACE reads were re-called with MiXCR into one record per CDR3 protein. This table has 560,000 or so distinct CDR3 sequences, 15% to 20% appearing once. The specimen was PBMCs or a T cell subset sorted from them (not recorded which). These receptors all come from an adult woman who had mild COVID-19 (a few samples of this study predate the infection). Cell type and time point are not known. CDR3s include the opening cysteine and the closing phenylalanine or tryptophan. D genes are given only for firm matches. Clone size, where shown, is once, few, many, or a class for clones that have expanded.

j_gene	abundance	v_gene	d_gene	CDR3nt	CDR3aa
TRBJ2-5	few	TRBV5-1	TRBD1	TGCGCCAGCTGCGACAGGGGACAAGAGACCCAGTACTTC	CASCDRGQETQYF
TRBJ2-3	few	TRBV4-2	NA	TGTGCCAGCAGCCTTAGGGACGTCACTAGCACAGATACGCAGTATTTT	CASSLRDVTSTDTQYF
TRBJ2-5	NA	TRBV7-8	NA	TGTGCCAGCAGCTTAGTCCCGGAGAGAATGTACTTC	CASSLVPERMYF
TRBJ2-3	few	TRBV24-1	NA	TGTGCCACCAGTGACCCTACAAACGCGGGCACAGATACGCAGTATTTT	CATSDPTNAGTDTQYF
TRBJ2-7	few	TRBV25-1	TRBD2	TGTGCCAGCAGTGCCGCTCCGGGACTAGACTTCTCCTACGAGCAGTACTTC	CASSAAPGLDFSYEQYF
TRBJ1-1	NA	TRBV4-3	NA	TGCGCCAGCAGCCAAGTGAATTCTGGTCGTCACAGAACCACTGAAGCTTTCTTT	CASSQVNSGRHRTTEAFF
TRBJ1-2	few	TRBV4-3	NA	TGCGCCAGCAGCCAAGATCGACGCCCTGACTATGGCTACACCTTC	CASSQDRRPDYGYTF
TRBJ2-7	few	TRBV6-2/TRBV6-3	TRBD2	TGTGCCAGCAGTTACCCTGGGACTACCCACTACGAGCAGTACTTC	CASSYPGTTHYEQYF
TRBJ1-1	NA	TRBV11-2	NA	TGTGCCAGCAGCTTAGTGTGGTCAACGAACACTGAAGCTTTCTTT	CASSLVWSTNTEAFF
TRBJ1-1	NA	TRBV29-1	NA	TGCAGCGTGGTCGCGACCGGCGTGAACACTGAAGCTTTCTTT	CSVVATGVNTEAFF
TRBJ1-1	NA	TRBV5-1	TRBD1	TGCGCCAGCAGCTTGAGGTCAGGGGGCTTTCACACTGAAGCTTTCTTT	CASSLRSGGFHTEAFF
TRBJ2-7	NA	TRBV19	TRBD2	TGTGCCAGTAGTGTCGGGACTAGCGGGACCTACGAGCAGTACTTC	CASSVGTSGTYEQYF
TRBJ1-5	NA	TRBV19	NA	TGTGCCAGTAGTATCCGCAGGGTTGAGGGCAATCAGCCCCAGCATTTT	CASSIRRVEGNQPQHF
TRBJ1-1	NA	TRBV6-5	NA	TGTGCCAGCAGTTCCCGGCGCGGGGAGTGGACTGAAGCTTTCTTT	CASSSRRGEWTEAFF
TRBJ2-2	NA	TRBV4-3	NA	TGCGCCAGCAGCCAACCGGGCTGGACGAACACCGGGGAGCTGTTTTTT	CASSQPGWTNTGELFF
TRBJ2-1	NA	TRBV5-1	NA	TGCGCCAGCAGCTCCCGACAGGTCAATGAGCAGTTCTTC	CASSSRQVNEQFF
TRBJ2-5	many	TRBV7-8	TRBD1	TGTGCCAGCAGAGAGTGGACAGGGAGCGGAGGGACCCAGTACTTC	CASREWTGSGGTQYF
TRBJ2-3	NA	TRBV19	TRBD2	TGTGCCAGTAGAGTAGTAGCGGGGGTAAGCACAGATACGCAGTATTTT	CASRVVAGVSTDTQYF
TRBJ1-2	few	TRBV27	NA	TGTGCCAGCAGTTTATCTTTTCAGGGGTCTGATGGCTACACCTTC	CASSLSFQGSDGYTF
TRBJ1-4	NA	TRBV29-1	NA	TGCAGCGTTGATGAACCCGGCGAAAAACTGTTTTTT	CSVDEPGEKLFF
TRBJ1-5	NA	TRBV24-1	TRBD1	TGTGCCACCAGTGACGACAGGGTCCAGCCCCAGCATTTT	CATSDDRVQPQHF
TRBJ1-1	NA	TRBV30	NA	TGTGCCTGGAGTCGGGACACGGCTGAAGCTTTCTTT	CAWSRDTAEAFF
TRBJ1-5	few	TRBV30	TRBD1	TGTGCCTGGACCAGGGGGGGAAATCAGCCCCAGCATTTT	CAWTRGGNQPQHF
TRBJ2-3	many	TRBV3-1	NA	TGTGCCAGCAGCCAATCTGGAGATACGCAGTATTTT	CASSQSGDTQYF
TRBJ1-4	few	TRBV4-2	NA	TGTGCCAGCAGCCAAGTGAAACAGGGAGTGGTGAAACTGTTTTTT	CASSQVKQGVVKLFF
TRBJ1-2	few	TRBV10-3	TRBD1	TGTGCCATCAGGAACGACAGGGGACAAGCTAACTATGGCTACACCTTC	CAIRNDRGQANYGYTF
TRBJ2-2	NA	TRBV20-1	NA	TGCAGTGCTAGGCCGGGACCCCTCCTATCGGCCGGGGAGCTGTTTTTT	CSARPGPLLSAGELFF
TRBJ2-3	few	TRBV6-5	TRBD2	TGTGCCAGTCGCGTGGGGCTAGCGGTGACTAGCACAGATACGCAGTATTTT	CASRVGLAVTSTDTQYF
TRBJ1-1	NA	TRBV29-1	NA	TGCAGCGTTGCATATGGGAACGCGGGCACTGAAGCTTTCTTT	CSVAYGNAGTEAFF
TRBJ2-3	few	TRBV5-6	TRBD1	TGTGCCAGCAGCCTGGGACAGATCTTCCCCACATATAACACGCAGTATTTT	CASSLGQIFPTYNTQYF
TRBJ1-5	few	TRBV6-1	NA	TGTGCCAGCAGTGAATTGGCAGGGACCAATCAGCCCCAGCATTTT	CASSELAGTNQPQHF
TRBJ2-5	many	TRBV7-2	TRBD2	TGTGCCAGCACCCCGCTAGCGGGAGGGCATTGGGGTGAGACCCAGTACTTC	CASTPLAGGHWGETQYF
TRBJ1-1	few	TRBV7-9	NA	TGTGCCAGCAGCCCCCGACAGAACACTGAAGCTTTCTTT	CASSPRQNTEAFF
TRBJ2-6	NA	TRBV18	NA	TGTGCCAGCTCACCCAAAATGCCCTCTGGGGCCAACGTCCTGACTTTC	CASSPKMPSGANVLTF
TRBJ2-2	many	TRBV19	NA	TGTGCCAGTAGGGGTTTCACCGGGGAGCTGTTTTTT	CASRGFTGELFF
TRBJ1-1	NA	TRBV12-3/TRBV12-4	NA	TGTGCCAGCAAGGGGCACGGCCACAAGAACACTGAAGCTTTCTTT	CASKGHGHKNTEAFF
TRBJ1-2	few	TRBV12-3/TRBV12-4	NA	TGTGCCAGCAGTTCGAACAGGTTTGGCGGATATGGCTACACCTTC	CASSSNRFGGYGYTF
TRBJ2-1	few	TRBV7-2	NA	TGTGCCAGCAGCTCCCCGACACGGGTATGGTTCTTC	CASSSPTRVWFF
TRBJ1-2	few	TRBV29-1	NA	TGCAGCGTGAAGGTGCGGAACTATGGCTACACCTTC	CSVKVRNYGYTF
TRBJ2-7	few	TRBV7-9	NA	TGTGCCAGCAGCTTAACGCTCTGGGAGAGGCGCGAGCAGTACTTC	CASSLTLWERREQYF
TRBJ2-3	NA	TRBV7-9	TRBD2	TGTGCCAGCAGCTCACTAGGGCGGGAGAGGGCAGATACGCAGTATTTT	CASSSLGRERADTQYF
TRBJ2-1	few	TRBV20-1	TRBD2	TGCAGTGCTCCCCATGCGATAGCGGGACCCTACAATGAGCAGTTCTTC	CSAPHAIAGPYNEQFF
TRBJ2-1	few	TRBV14	NA	TGTGCCAGCAGCCAAGATAGCTCGGTTTACAATGAGCAGTTCTTC	CASSQDSSVYNEQFF
TRBJ1-3	few	TRBV4-2	NA	TGTGCCAGCAGCCGAACAGGTACTTCTGGAAACACCATATATTTT	CASSRTGTSGNTIYF
TRBJ2-4	many	TRBV21-1	NA	TGTGCCAGCAGTCTAGCCCCCTCCCCCGGGACAGGGAAAGCCAAAAACATTCAGTACTTC	CASSLAPSPGTGKAKNIQYF
TRBJ2-2	NA	TRBV12-3/TRBV12-4	NA	TGTGCCAGCAGTTTTGTAGGTACCGGGGAGCTGTTTTTT	CASSFVGTGELFF
TRBJ2-7	NA	TRBV29-1	TRBD2	TGCAGCGTTGCCACTAGCGGACCCTCCTACGAGCAGTACTTC	CSVATSGPSYEQYF
TRBJ2-5	NA	TRBV29-1	NA	TGCAGCGTTGAAGTGGGGGAGACCCAGTACTTC	CSVEVGETQYF
TRBJ1-1	NA	TRBV7-2	TRBD1	TGTGCCAGCAGCTTAGGGACAGGCCCTCGGATAGGGGCTTTCTTT	CASSLGTGPRIGAFF
TRBJ1-2	many	TRBV24-1	TRBD1	TGTGCCACCAGTGAATCCGGGACAGTCCGATCTAACTATGGCTACACCTTC	CATSESGTVRSNYGYTF
TRBJ2-2	once	TRBV30	NA	TGTGCCTGGAGTATTAGGGCCACCGGGGAGCTGTTTTTT	CAWSIRATGELFF
TRBJ2-3	few	TRBV11-2	TRBD2	TGTGCCAGCAGCTTTGTCCTAGCGGATACAGATACGCAGTATTTT	CASSFVLADTDTQYF
TRBJ2-7	NA	TRBV10-3	TRBD2	TGTGCCATCAGCGACTTGACTAGCGGTTCCTACGAGCAGTACTTC	CAISDLTSGSYEQYF
TRBJ2-1	NA	TRBV4-2	TRBD2	TGTGCCAGCAGCCAAGCCGGGACTAGCTCCTACAATGAGCAGTTCTTC	CASSQAGTSSYNEQFF